The rows below give T cell receptor beta chains drawn from one sample of a study of a mutant IDH1 vaccine in newly diagnosed glioma. The antigens for these receptors are not known. Method: immunoSEQ multiplex PCR; TCRdb's copy keeps in-frame clones and lacks some. The sample consists of 25,000 to 40,000 clones, around 80% of them appearing once. Material: PBMCs, obtained from a glioma patient whose treatment included an IDH1 peptide vaccine. The receptor set was obtained from a woman in her thirties or forties with glioma. The CDR3 runs from the conserved cysteine through the conserved F or W. The order of the fields is J gene, V gene, clone size, D gene, CDR3 protein, CDR3 DNA. A D gene is named only where the DNA matches it firmly. Only some rows state a clone size, as once, few, many or a class for expanded clones.

j_gene: TRBJ2-7
v_gene: TRBV4-3
abundance: NA
d_gene: NA
CDR3aa: CASSQDWDKSYEQYF
CDR3nt: TGCGCCAGCAGCCAAGATTGGGACAAATCCTACGAGCAGTACTTC

j_gene: TRBJ2-7
v_gene: TRBV5-8
abundance: NA
d_gene: NA
CDR3aa: CASSEYYEQYF
CDR3nt: TGTGCCAGCAGCGAATACTACGAGCAGTACTTC

j_gene: TRBJ1-6
v_gene: TRBV4-2
abundance: few
d_gene: TRBD1
CDR3aa: CASQGQYNSPLHF
CDR3nt: TGTGCCAGCCAGGGACAGTATAATTCACCCCTCCACTTT

j_gene: TRBJ2-5
v_gene: TRBV12-5
abundance: NA
d_gene: NA
CDR3aa: CASGPTQYF
CDR3nt: TGTGCTAGTGGTCCGACCCAGTACTTC

j_gene: TRBJ1-1
v_gene: TRBV7-2
abundance: NA
d_gene: NA
CDR3aa: CASSLVGRTEAFF
CDR3nt: TGTGCCAGCAGCTTAGTGGGGAGGACTGAAGCTTTCTTT

j_gene: TRBJ2-7
v_gene: TRBV18
abundance: NA
d_gene: NA
CDR3aa: CASSPPGPSPGTGEQYF
CDR3nt: TGTGCCAGCTCACCACCGGGACCATCTCCGGGGACTGGCGAGCAGTACTTC

j_gene: TRBJ1-2
v_gene: TRBV7-9
abundance: NA
d_gene: TRBD1
CDR3aa: CASSTGQGEYGYTF
CDR3nt: TGTGCCAGCAGCACCGGACAGGGGGAGTATGGCTACACCTTC

j_gene: TRBJ2-7
v_gene: TRBV30
abundance: once
d_gene: NA
CDR3aa: CAWSPQGRKQYF
CDR3nt: TGTGCCTGGAGTCCCCAGGGGAGAAAGCAGTACTTC

j_gene: TRBJ2-7
v_gene: TRBV10-1
abundance: NA
d_gene: TRBD1
CDR3aa: CASSESRTGGEQYF
CDR3nt: TGCGCCAGCAGTGAGTCGAGGACAGGGGGCGAGCAGTACTTC

j_gene: TRBJ2-3
v_gene: TRBV19
abundance: NA
d_gene: NA
CDR3aa: CASSIPSSALDTQYF
CDR3nt: TGTGCCAGTAGTATACCTTCCTCCGCGCTAGATACGCAGTATTTT

j_gene: TRBJ1-4
v_gene: TRBV27
abundance: once
d_gene: NA
CDR3aa: CASRGRSRPSGEKLFF
CDR3nt: TGTGCCAGCAGGGGCAGGAGCCGGCCGTCGGGAGAAAAACTGTTTTTT

j_gene: TRBJ2-7
v_gene: TRBV19
abundance: NA
d_gene: NA
CDR3aa: CASSVTNSYEQYF
CDR3nt: TGTGCCAGTAGTGTGACAAACTCCTACGAGCAGTACTTC

j_gene: TRBJ1-2
v_gene: TRBV21-1
abundance: once
d_gene: NA
CDR3aa: CASSKAGDRGDYGYTF
CDR3nt: TGTGCCAGCAGCAAAGCGGGGGACAGGGGTGACTATGGCTACACCTTC

j_gene: TRBJ2-1
v_gene: TRBV4-3
abundance: NA
d_gene: TRBD2
CDR3aa: CASSQGLAGYNEQFF
CDR3nt: TGCGCCAGCAGCCAAGGCCTAGCGGGGTACAATGAGCAGTTCTTC

j_gene: TRBJ2-5
v_gene: TRBV7-7
abundance: NA
d_gene: NA
CDR3aa: CASSDRSGETQYF
CDR3nt: TGTGCTAGCAGCGATCGATCAGGAGAGACCCAGTACTTC

j_gene: TRBJ2-7
v_gene: TRBV5-1
abundance: NA
d_gene: TRBD2
CDR3aa: CASRRGGAYEQYF
CDR3nt: TGCGCCTCCCGCCGCGGGGGGGCTTACGAGCAGTACTTC

j_gene: TRBJ1-2
v_gene: TRBV30
abundance: NA
d_gene: NA
CDR3aa: CAWSAPLMLWGDYGYTF
CDR3nt: TGTGCCTGGAGTGCCCCCCTCATGTTGTGGGGGGACTATGGCTACACCTTC

j_gene: TRBJ2-7
v_gene: TRBV30
abundance: NA
d_gene: TRBD1
CDR3aa: CAWSIGQGWYEQYF
CDR3nt: TGTGCCTGGAGTATTGGACAGGGGTGGTACGAGCAGTACTTC

j_gene: TRBJ1-2
v_gene: TRBV10-3
abundance: few
d_gene: TRBD1
CDR3aa: CAISEGTDFGYGYTF
CDR3nt: TGTGCCATCAGTGAGGGGACAGATTTTGGATATGGCTACACCTTC

j_gene: TRBJ2-1
v_gene: TRBV5-8
abundance: NA
d_gene: NA
CDR3aa: CASSYTPGNEQFF
CDR3nt: TGTGCCAGCAGCTACACCCCGGGGAATGAGCAGTTCTTC

j_gene: TRBJ2-1
v_gene: TRBV30
abundance: NA
d_gene: NA
CDR3aa: CAWSRLDEQFF
CDR3nt: TGTGCCTGGAGTCGACTAGATGAGCAGTTCTTC

j_gene: TRBJ1-2
v_gene: TRBV27
abundance: NA
d_gene: NA
CDR3aa: CASSSGYYGYTF
CDR3nt: TGTGCCAGCAGTTCTGGATACTATGGCTACACCTTC

j_gene: TRBJ1-1
v_gene: TRBV5-1
abundance: once
d_gene: NA
CDR3aa: CASSLGMNTEAFF
CDR3nt: TGCGCCAGCAGCTTAGGAATGAACACTGAAGCTTTCTTT

j_gene: TRBJ1-1
v_gene: TRBV5-1
abundance: NA
d_gene: TRBD1
CDR3aa: CASSSMIIGQGGAFF
CDR3nt: TGCGCCAGCAGCTCCATGATAATAGGACAGGGTGGAGCTTTCTTT

j_gene: TRBJ2-7
v_gene: TRBV5-6
abundance: few
d_gene: TRBD1
CDR3aa: CASRKDRGYEQYF
CDR3nt: TGTGCCAGCAGAAAGGACAGGGGGTACGAGCAGTACTTC

j_gene: TRBJ1-1
v_gene: TRBV19
abundance: NA
d_gene: TRBD1
CDR3aa: CASTGGGTEAFF
CDR3nt: TGTGCCAGTACAGGGGGGGGGACTGAAGCTTTCTTT

j_gene: TRBJ2-3
v_gene: TRBV13
abundance: NA
d_gene: TRBD2
CDR3aa: CASSPSGVTDTQYF
CDR3nt: TGTGCCAGCAGCCCTAGCGGGGTCACAGATACGCAGTATTTT

j_gene: TRBJ2-7
v_gene: TRBV4-1
abundance: NA
d_gene: NA
CDR3aa: CASSQEPGSYEQYF
CDR3nt: TGCGCCAGCAGCCAAGAGCCCGGGAGCTACGAGCAGTACTTC

j_gene: TRBJ2-7
v_gene: TRBV30
abundance: NA
d_gene: NA
CDR3aa: CACRALGEAEQYF
CDR3nt: TGTGCCTGCAGGGCGCTGGGCGAGGCCGAGCAGTACTTC

j_gene: TRBJ1-6
v_gene: TRBV30
abundance: NA
d_gene: NA
CDR3aa: CAWTIRAHGSPLHF
CDR3nt: TGTGCCTGGACCATTCGGGCCCATGGTTCACCCCTCCACTTT

j_gene: TRBJ2-7
v_gene: TRBV5-1
abundance: NA
d_gene: NA
CDR3aa: CASSQNYEQYF
CDR3nt: TGCGCCAGCAGCCAGAACTACGAGCAGTACTTC

j_gene: TRBJ2-3
v_gene: TRBV5-6
abundance: NA
d_gene: NA
CDR3aa: CASSKQGAEDTQYF
CDR3nt: TGTGCCTCCTCCAAACAGGGTGCGGAAGATACGCAGTATTTT

j_gene: TRBJ1-6
v_gene: TRBV7-2
abundance: once
d_gene: NA
CDR3aa: CASSLVAGPTYNSPLHF
CDR3nt: TGTGCCAGCAGCTTAGTGGCGGGACCAACCTATAATTCACCCCTCCACTTT

j_gene: TRBJ2-7
v_gene: TRBV7-9
abundance: NA
d_gene: NA
CDR3aa: CASSLRQTSYEQYF
CDR3nt: TGTGCCAGCAGCCTCAGACAGACCTCCTACGAGCAGTACTTC

j_gene: TRBJ1-2
v_gene: TRBV20-1
abundance: NA
d_gene: NA
CDR3aa: CSARLNYGYTF
CDR3nt: TGCAGTGCTCGACTAAACTATGGCTACACCTTC

j_gene: TRBJ2-7
v_gene: TRBV6-5
abundance: NA
d_gene: NA
CDR3aa: CASSPRQGGEQYF
CDR3nt: TGTGCCAGCAGTCCCAGACAGGGAGGCGAGCAGTACTTC

j_gene: TRBJ2-7
v_gene: TRBV2
abundance: once
d_gene: NA
CDR3aa: CASSAGRSYEQYF
CDR3nt: TGTGCCAGCTCGGCGGGGCGCTCCTACGAGCAGTACTTC

j_gene: TRBJ1-5
v_gene: TRBV27
abundance: NA
d_gene: NA
CDR3aa: CASREALGPQHF
CDR3nt: TGTGCCAGCAGGGAGGCCCTAGGGCCCCAGCATTTT

j_gene: TRBJ1-4
v_gene: TRBV1
abundance: NA
d_gene: NA
CDR3aa: CTSSQDRRKGEKLFF
CDR3nt: TGCACCAGCAGCCAAGATCGGCGGAAGGGGGAAAAACTGTTTTTT

j_gene: TRBJ1-6
v_gene: TRBV28
abundance: NA
d_gene: NA
CDR3aa: CASSLRAANSPLHF
CDR3nt: TGTGCCAGCAGTCTGAGGGCAGCTAATTCACCCCTCCACTTT

j_gene: TRBJ1-5
v_gene: TRBV7-2
abundance: NA
d_gene: NA
CDR3aa: CASSREWSNQPQHF
CDR3nt: TGTGCCAGCAGCCGCGAGTGGAGCAATCAGCCCCAGCATTTT

j_gene: TRBJ2-3
v_gene: TRBV2
abundance: NA
d_gene: NA
CDR3aa: CASSFDSTDTQYF
CDR3nt: TGTGCCAGCAGTTTCGATAGCACAGATACGCAGTATTTT

j_gene: TRBJ1-2
v_gene: TRBV27
abundance: once
d_gene: NA
CDR3aa: CASSLSTDPQRSGYTF
CDR3nt: TGTGCCAGCAGTTTATCGACCGATCCCCAACGGAGTGGCTACACCTTC

j_gene: TRBJ2-1
v_gene: TRBV5-4
abundance: NA
d_gene: TRBD2
CDR3aa: CASSPGGAGGFNEQFF
CDR3nt: TGTGCCAGCAGCCCCGGCGGGGCGGGGGGATTTAATGAGCAGTTCTTC

j_gene: TRBJ1-5
v_gene: TRBV2
abundance: NA
d_gene: NA
CDR3aa: CASNWGGGGQPQHF
CDR3nt: TGTGCCAGCAATTGGGGGGGCGGAGGGCAGCCCCAGCATTTT

j_gene: TRBJ1-3
v_gene: TRBV2
abundance: NA
d_gene: TRBD1
CDR3aa: CASSEIGTGSGNTIYF
CDR3nt: TGTGCCAGCAGTGAGATAGGGACAGGCTCTGGAAACACCATATATTTT

j_gene: TRBJ2-3
v_gene: TRBV6-5
abundance: NA
d_gene: TRBD2
CDR3aa: CASRLAGGLADTQYF
CDR3nt: TGTGCCAGCAGGCTAGCGGGGGGGCTCGCAGATACGCAGTATTTT